The 26 T cell receptor beta chains reported below all come from one sample, sequenced in a study of blood T cell repertoires in COVID-19. The method was immunoSEQ multiplex PCR; TCRdb's version includes in-frame clones alone and lacks a portion of them. The repertoire holds hundreds of thousands of clones, with around 90% as singletons. The specimen was peripheral blood. The receptors stem from a man aged 65 to 79 with acute or convalescent COVID-19.

This clone was observed a handful of times. The chain joins TRBV2 to TRBJ2-7; a weak D match, TRBD1 (5 bases). Germline lookup yields CDR1 SNHLY and CDR2 FYNNEI. Between the trimmed V and J ends, which lost 6 bases and 2 bases, there was a span of 17 bases. CDR3 length: 15 residues. CDR3 amino acids: CASSPGIGGAYEQYF. The CDR3 DNA sequence: TGTGCCAGCAGCCCAGGGATAGGCGGTGCCTACGAGCAGTACTTC.

V usage is TRBV2 and J usage is TRBJ1-5; no firm D call. V shed 4 bases and J shed 5 bases, with 9 bases lying between them. The CDR3 contains 13 residues. CDR1 is SNHLY, CDR2 FYNNEI, per germline. In nucleotides, the CDR3 is TGTGCCAGCAGTGCCGAGGGATATCAGCCCCAGCATTTT. Its protein product is CASSAEGYQPQHF.

This clone was seen once. The genes are TRBV7-3 and TRBJ1-2, with 12 nucleotides matching TRBD1. Germline assignment: CDR1 SGHTA and CDR2 FQGTGA. This CDR3 is 14 amino acids long. With V trimmed by 5 bases and J by 8 bases, 6 bases remained unmatched. The DNA of the CDR3 is TGTGCCAGCAGCGGGACAGGGGGCAGAGGAGGCTACACCTTC. This translates into CASSGTGGRGGYTF.

This rearrangement joins TRBV24-1 to TRBJ2-5, with 7 bases matching TRBD2. The V segment lost 3 bases and the J segment 5 bases; nucleotides outside the gene matches: 5. The CDR3 extends over 14 amino acids. Looked up from germline, CDR1 is KGHDR and CDR2 is SFDVKD. CDR3 sequence: CATSDGGRVETQYF. DNA for the CDR3: TGTGCCACCAGTGATGGGGGGAGGGTGGAGACCCAGTACTTC.

Concerning this clone itself: This sample also contains other DNA sequences that code for the same CDR3. The gene calls are TRBV11-2 and TRBJ1-2; perhaps TRBD1 as D (5 bases). Germline loops: CDR1 SGHAT, CDR2 FQNNGV. Trimming removed 1 base at V and 4 bases at J, with 13 bases between. This CDR3 has 15 residues. CDR3: CASSLVPGWAYGYTF. CDR3 sequence (DNA): TGTGCCAGCAGCTTAGTTCCAGGGTGGGCCTATGGCTACACCTTC. Combining the CDR3 with reference TRBV11-2 and TRBJ1-2 gives the whole variable domain EAGVAQSPRYKIIEKRQSVAFWCNPISGHATLYWYQQILGQGPKLLIQFQNNGVVDDSQLPKDRFSAERLKGVDSTLKIQPAKLEDSAVYLCASSLVPGWAYGYTFGSGTRLTVV.

This chain connects TRBV5-1 to TRBJ1-1, with 11 bases identical to TRBD1. CDR3 length: 14 amino acids. Per germline, CDR1 SGHRS and CDR2 YFSETQ. J was trimmed by 7 bases and V by 4 bases; bases with no gene match: 6. CDR3 coding DNA: TGCGCCAGCAGCGAAGGACAGGGGGCGGATGAAGCTTTCTTT. Translating it yields CASSEGQGADEAFF.

This clone has only a few counts. The genes are TRBV7-9 and TRBJ2-5, with D possibly matching TRBD2 (5 bases). The CDR3 has 14 amino acids. Trimming took off 5 bases at V and 0 bases at J, with 10 bases between the two ends. Germline CDR1 and CDR2: SEHNR and FQNEAQ (reference sequence). Here the CDR3 reads CASSQSGYQETQYF. CDR3 sequence (DNA): TGTGCCAGCAGCCAATCGGGGTACCAAGAGACCCAGTACTTC.

The chain uses TRBV5-6 and TRBJ2-7; D might be TRBD2 (5 bases). The V gene lost 10 bases and the J gene lost 2 bases, with 13 bases spanning the gap. Germline CDR1 SGHDT, CDR2 YYEEEE. This CDR3 has 12 amino acids. The chain's CDR3 is CAHFSAAYEQYF. The DNA of the CDR3 is TGTGCCCACTTTAGCGCAGCCTACGAGCAGTACTTC. Using reference TRBV5-6 and TRBJ2-7 for the parts outside the CDR3, the full variable domain is DAGVTQSPTHLIKTRGQQVTLRCSPKSGHDTVSWYQQALGQGPQFIFQYYEEEERQRGNFPDRFSGHQFPNYSSELNVNALLLGDSALYLCAHFSAAYEQYFGPGTRLTVT.

The chain recombines TRBV7-2 with TRBJ2-4; no firm D call. This CDR3 is built from 15 residues. The germline V gene encodes CDR1 SGHTA and CDR2 FQGNSA. V lost 2 bases and J 3 bases, leaving 11 bases between the germline ends. CDR3 amino acids: CASSLPVTLKNIQYF. The CDR3 DNA sequence: TGTGCCAGCAGCTTACCCGTGACACTCAAAAACATTCAGTACTTC.

This clone was detected only once. This chain uses TRBV7-9 with TRBJ1-4; no reliable D call. The V and J ends lost 4 bases and 4 bases respectively, with 10 bases between them. CDR1 and CDR2 (germline): SEHNR, FQNEAQ (reference sequence). The CDR3 runs 14 residues. This CDR3 is CASSWSGGNEKLFF. CDR3 nucleotide sequence: TGTGCCAGCAGCTGGTCGGGTGGTAATGAAAAACTGTTTTTT.

The chain has TRBV27 and TRBJ1-1; perhaps TRBD1 as D (6 bases). CDR3 length equals 15 residues. The V gene lost 2 bases and the J gene lost 4 bases, with 14 bases spanning the gap. Germline CDR1 reads MNHEY; CDR2 reads SMNVEV (reference sequence). The CDR3 sequence is CASSLSPGVGTEAFF. The CDR3 DNA sequence: TGTGCCAGCAGTTTAAGTCCAGGGGTTGGCACTGAAGCTTTCTTT.

The J gene is TRBJ1-4, the V gene TRBV28; a weak D match, TRBD1 (6 bases). The CDR3 has 16 amino acids. Between the trimmed V and J ends, which lost 2 bases and 8 bases, there was a span of 18 bases. Germline V lookup: CDR1 MDHEN, CDR2 SYDVKM. The CDR3 nucleotides are TGTGCCAGCAGTTTAAGCGGGGGGCGCCTTGGAGAAAAACTGTTTTTT. This sequence encodes CASSLSGGRLGEKLFF. Drawing the rest from reference TRBV28 and TRBJ1-4, the complete variable domain is DVKVTQSSRYLVKRTGEKVFLECVQDMDHENMFWYRQDPGLGLRLIYFSYDVKMKEKGDIPEGYSVSREKKERFSLILESASTNQTSMYLCASSLSGGRLGEKLFFGSGTQLSVL.

This clone was observed once. The CDR3 DNA sequence: TGTGCCAGCGGCAAAAACACAGATACGCAGTATTTT. It translates to CASGKNTDTQYF. The chain has TRBV9 and TRBJ2-3; no reliable D call. The germline V and J ends were trimmed by 7 bases and 2 bases, with 8 bases remaining between them. CDR1 SGDLS and CDR2 YYNGEE come from the germline V gene. The CDR3 runs 12 residues. The entire variable domain, with the rest obtained from reference TRBV9 and TRBJ2-3, is as follows: DSGVTQTPKHLITATGQRVTLRCSPRSGDLSVYWYQQSLDQGLQFLIQYYNGEERAKGNILERFSAQQFPDLHSELNLSSLELGDSALYFCASGKNTDTQYFGPGTRLTVL.

This sequence joins TRBV5-8 and TRBJ1-3; 9 bases fit TRBD1. Germline V gene data show CDR1 as SGHTS and CDR2 as YDEGEE. The ends lost 2 bases at V and 4 bases at J; junction bases unmatched: 1. The CDR3 loop spans 14 amino acids. In DNA form, the CDR3 reads TGTGCCAGCAGCTTTGGGACAGGGGGAAACACCATATATTTT. This codes for CASSFGTGGNTIYF.

The V gene is TRBV2, the J gene TRBJ1-1, with D tentatively TRBD1 (5 bases). Germline lookup yields CDR1 SNHLY and CDR2 FYNNEI. Trimming pared 4 bases from V and 5 bases from J, leaving 14 bases between. CDR3 length: 14 amino acids. CDR3: CASSVRWKGTEAFF. CDR3 nucleotide sequence: TGTGCCAGCAGTGTTCGGTGGAAGGGGACTGAAGCTTTCTTT.

The chain employs TRBV7-8 and TRBJ2-7; 8 nucleotides align to TRBD1. V shed 5 bases, J shed 4 bases, and the junction held 4 bases outside the gene matches. Germline CDR1 is SGHVS and CDR2 is FQNEAQ. The CDR3 contains 13 residues. Here the CDR3 DNA reads TGTGCCAGCAGCCGGGACAGGTTTTACGAGCAGTACTTC. Protein product: CASSRDRFYEQYF.

This clone was found once. The rearrangement joins TRBV4-3 to TRBJ2-2, with 10 positions matching TRBD1. Germline trimming cut 4 bases from V and 6 bases from J; bases unmatched to any gene: 5. The germline gives CDR1 LGHNA, CDR2 YSLEER. The CDR3 is made up of 15 amino acids. CDR3: CASSPSGTGAGELFF. CDR3 coding DNA: TGCGCCAGCAGCCCCTCCGGGACAGGGGCCGGGGAGCTGTTTTTT.

This chain joins TRBV2 and TRBJ1-5; D is perhaps TRBD1 (6 bases). The CDR3 loop spans 14 amino acids. The germline V and J ends were trimmed by 4 bases and 2 bases, with 9 bases remaining between them. Germline-derived CDR1 and CDR2 are SNHLY and FYNNEI. CDR3 nucleotide sequence: TGTGCCAGCAGTGGACAGGCCCGCAATCAGCCCCAGCATTTT. Translating it yields CASSGQARNQPQHF.

V gene TRBV6-1 combines with J gene TRBJ2-1; weak D call: TRBD1 (6 bases). V lost 3 bases to trimming and J lost 7 bases, with 10 bases between them. This CDR3 has 13 amino acids. Germline CDR1 is MNHNS and CDR2 is SASEGT. CDR3 residues: CASSDNRENEQFF. DNA for the CDR3: TGTGCCAGCAGTGATAACAGGGAGAATGAGCAGTTCTTC.

The genes are TRBV10-2 and TRBJ1-2; possible D gene TRBD1, 5 bases. In germline, CDR1 is WSHSY, CDR2 SAAADI. Trimming pared 7 bases from V and 4 bases from J, leaving 22 bases between. The CDR3 has 16 residues. The CDR3 sequence is CASKGANPDITYGYTF. CDR3 DNA sequence: TGCGCCAGCAAAGGGGCGAATCCTGACATCACCTATGGCTACACCTTC.

The chain has TRBV5-1 and TRBJ2-7; D possibly corresponds to TRBD1 (5 bases). With 2 bases removed from V and 0 bases from J, the gap between germline ends came to 18 bases. The CDR3 is made up of 17 amino acids. Germline CDR1 reads SGHRS; CDR2 reads YFSETQ. CDR3 sequence (DNA): TGCGCCAGCAGCTTAGCCACGGCAGGGATGCCCTCCTACGAGCAGTACTTC. This gives the protein CASSLATAGMPSYEQYF.

The table lists this clone with a few counts. The chain joins TRBV5-1 to TRBJ2-7; a weak D match, TRBD2 (5 bases). The germline CDR1 and CDR2 sequences are SGHRS and YFSETQ. The CDR3 loop spans 14 amino acids. V was shortened by 0 bases and J by 5 bases, with 12 bases between the two germline ends. CDR3 DNA: TGCGCCAGCAGCTTGGCGGGGTTAAAGGACGAGCAGTACTTC. Translated: CASSLAGLKDEQYF.

The genes are TRBV4-2 and TRBJ2-5, with TRBD2 as a possible D gene (6 bases). V lost 3 bases and J lost 3, with 14 bases in between. CDR3 length: 15 amino acids. Germline loops: CDR1 LGHNA, CDR2 YNFKEQ. CDR3 nucleotides: TGTGCCAGCAGCCAGGGCGTCGGGGGTGAAGAGACCCAGTACTTC. Translation: CASSQGVGGEETQYF.

This clone came up a few times. The genes are TRBV11-2 and TRBJ2-1, with 10 nucleotides matching TRBD1. V trimming: 5 bases; J trimming: 7 bases; junction bases outside the gene matches: 5. The V gene's germline CDR1 is SGHAT and CDR2 FQNNGV. This CDR3 is 14 amino acids long. The CDR3 region is CASSTPGQGNEQFF. The CDR3 region has the DNA TGTGCCAGCAGCACACCGGGACAGGGGAATGAGCAGTTCTTC.

In its sample, this clone was seen once. The gene calls are TRBV9 and TRBJ2-3; 13 bases align to TRBD2. V gave up 8 bases and J gave up 2 bases; unmatched junction bases: 2. The CDR3 totals 14 residues. Germline CDR1 and CDR2: SGDLS and YYNGEE. The CDR3 nucleotides read TGTGCCAGTGGACTAGCGGGGGTCACAGATACGCAGTATTTT. Its translation: CASGLAGVTDTQYF.

The chain joins TRBV2 to TRBJ2-4; TRBD1 might be the D (5 bases). The CDR3 runs to 14 residues. V lost 8 bases to trimming and J lost 8 bases, with 19 bases between them. Germline V lookup: CDR1 SNHLY, CDR2 FYNNEI. The CDR3 nucleotides read TGTGCCAGCGATGCAGGGAATGAAGCGTACATTCAGTACTTC. This codes for CASDAGNEAYIQYF.